The sequence of this T cell receptor (beta chain) was determined in a study of cytomegalovirus exposure and HLA in healthy donors. This PCR relied on a set of 60 Vbeta primers and 13 Jbeta primers. Libraries were prepared by immunoSEQ multiplex PCR; TCRdb keeps only in-frame clonotypes and omits some of them. The repertoire consists of approximately 53,000 clones, with around 70% occurring once and the leading ten covering 9.1%. General study results and limits: Researchers catalogued approximately 170 TCR beta chains as cytomegalovirus-associated.

The CDR3 length is 18 residues. Germline loops: CDR1 SGHRS, CDR2 YFSETQ. Trimming at V came to 4 bases and at J to 3 bases, leaving 7 bases not matched to a gene. As to this clone: Its specificity is not known.

The source is a woman aged 50 to 65 in good health and CMV-seronegative. The V gene is TRBV5-1, the J gene TRBJ2-1; 16 positions agree with TRBD2. The sample taken for sequencing was PBMCs. The chain's CDR3 is CASSMGLAGGPGYNEQFF. As DNA, the CDR3 is TGCGCCAGCAGCATGGGACTAGCGGGAGGGCCGGGCTACAATGAGCAGTTCTTC.